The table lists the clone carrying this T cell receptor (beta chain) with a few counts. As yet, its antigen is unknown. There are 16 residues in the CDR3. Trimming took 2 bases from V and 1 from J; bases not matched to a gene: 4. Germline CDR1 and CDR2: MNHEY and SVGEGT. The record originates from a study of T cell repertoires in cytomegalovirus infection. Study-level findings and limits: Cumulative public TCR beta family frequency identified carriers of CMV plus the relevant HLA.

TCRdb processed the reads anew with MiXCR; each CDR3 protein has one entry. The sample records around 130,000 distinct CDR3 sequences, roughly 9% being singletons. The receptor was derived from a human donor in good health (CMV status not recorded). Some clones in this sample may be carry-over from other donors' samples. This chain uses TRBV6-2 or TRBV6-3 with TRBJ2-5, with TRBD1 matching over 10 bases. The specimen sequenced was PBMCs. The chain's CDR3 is CASSYERTGGQETQYF. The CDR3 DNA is TGTGCCAGCAGTTACGAACGGACAGGGGGCCAAGAGACCCAGTACTTC.